The 14 T cell receptor beta chains below come from one sample, sequenced in a study of blood T cell repertoires in COVID-19. Repertoires were generated with immunoSEQ multiplex PCR, while TCRdb's copy carries only in-frame clones and drops some. The sample consists of about 410,000 clones, about 88% of them appearing once. Sequenced sample: peripheral blood. The source is a woman aged 40 to 50 with COVID-19, enrolled during active disease.

This rearrangement joins TRBV6-6 to TRBJ1-2; 7 nucleotides align to TRBD1. The CDR3 is made up of 14 amino acids. Germline values: CDR1 MNHNY, CDR2 SVGAGI (reference sequence). J was trimmed by 2 bases and V by 6 bases; bases with no gene match: 6. CDR3 in DNA: TGTGCCAGCAGCTTGACAGGGTCCAACTATGGCTACACCTTC. This codes for CASSLTGSNYGYTF.

The chain has TRBV19 and TRBJ2-2, with TRBD2 matching over 8 bases. V was clipped by 1 base and J by 2 bases; unmatched bases: 12. This CDR3 contains 19 residues. Germline V CDR1 and CDR2: LNHDA, SQIVND (reference sequence). The CDR3 here is CASSIVGFGRAGNTGELFF. In DNA form, the CDR3 reads TGTGCCAGTAGTATAGTCGGATTCGGGAGGGCAGGAAACACCGGGGAGCTGTTTTTT.

J is TRBJ2-7 and V is TRBV28; D might be TRBD2 (6 bases). The CDR3 is 14 amino acids. V was clipped by 6 bases and J by 1 base, with 13 bases between them. Germline-derived CDR1 and CDR2 are MDHEN and SYDVKM. The CDR3 reads CASRSLGTSYEQYF. In DNA form, the CDR3 reads TGTGCCAGCAGATCACTCGGGACTTCCTACGAGCAGTACTTC.

The chain is built from TRBV5-1 and TRBJ1-2, with 7 bases fitting TRBD1. This CDR3 has 14 residues. Looked up from germline, CDR1 is SGHRS and CDR2 is YFSETQ. V dropped 4 bases and J dropped 4; count of bases not matched to a gene: 7. The DNA of the CDR3 is TGCGCCAGCAGCCCAGGGGACAGTGGCTATGGCTACACCTTC. It yields the protein CASSPGDSGYGYTF.

The V gene is TRBV19, the J gene TRBJ1-1; D gene unclear. Germline V gives CDR1 LNHDA, CDR2 SQIVND (reference sequence). V was clipped by 3 bases and J by 5 bases, with 10 bases between them. The CDR3 contains 13 residues. The CDR3: CASSIHRVTEAFF. The CDR3 DNA sequence: TGTGCCAGTAGTATTCATCGGGTAACTGAAGCTTTCTTT.

This chain connects TRBV5-1 to TRBJ1-1; D unclear. The V and J ends lost 3 bases and 0 bases respectively, with 12 bases between them. Germline lookup yields CDR1 SGHRS and CDR2 YFSETQ. This CDR3 has 15 amino acids. CDR3 DNA sequence: TGCGCCAGCAGCTGGTCACGGTTCATGAACACTGAAGCTTTCTTT. It yields the protein CASSWSRFMNTEAFF.

Comments on this clone: Other DNA sequences in the sample encode the same CDR3. This chain connects TRBV28 to TRBJ1-1, with 7 nucleotides matching TRBD1. This CDR3 is built from 13 residues. V lost 3 bases, J lost 3 bases, and 1 base stayed unmatched. Per germline, CDR1 MDHEN and CDR2 SYDVKM. CDR3 region: CASSLDRYTEAFF. In DNA form, the CDR3 reads TGTGCCAGCAGTTTGGACAGGTACACTGAAGCTTTCTTT.

V is TRBV7-9 and J is TRBJ1-2, with D tentatively TRBD1 (5 bases). In germline, CDR1 is SEHNR, CDR2 FQNEAQ (reference sequence). The V end lost 7 bases, the J end lost 8 bases, and 14 bases lay between the germline ends. The CDR3 runs to 12 residues. The CDR3 sequence is CASTLRVRGYTF. In nucleotides, the CDR3 is TGTGCCAGCACCCTCAGGGTACGGGGCTACACCTTC.

This sequence joins TRBV28 and TRBJ1-2, with D possibly matching TRBD1 (5 bases). V lost 8 bases to trimming and J lost 6 bases, with 13 bases between them. The V gene's germline CDR1 is MDHEN and CDR2 SYDVKM. There are 12 residues in the CDR3. CDR3 bases: TGTGCCAGCCAAGGGGCCCGGGATGGCTACACCTTC. This gives the protein CASQGARDGYTF.

The chain links TRBV7-9 to TRBJ1-4; D is possibly TRBD1 (6 bases). Germline V gene sequence: CDR1 SEHNR, CDR2 FQNEAQ (reference sequence). Trimming took 4 bases from V and 7 from J, leaving 16 bases between them. The CDR3 consists of 15 residues. The CDR3, as DNA: TGTGCCAGCAGCTCAGGGGACCTTAAGGGTGAAAAACTGTTTTTT. Residues: CASSSGDLKGEKLFF. The full variable domain, its missing parts supplied by reference TRBV7-9 and TRBJ1-4, is DTGVSQNPRHKITKRGQNVTFRCDPISEHNRLYWYRQTLGQGPEFLTYFQNEAQLEKSRLLSDRFSAERPKGSFSTLEIQRTEQGDSAMYLCASSSGDLKGEKLFFGSGTQLSVL.

V is TRBV19 and J is TRBJ1-2; 9 bases agree with TRBD1. Germline V lookup: CDR1 LNHDA, CDR2 SQIVND (reference sequence). The junction had 15 bases not matched to a gene; V was cut back by 10 bases and J by 6 bases. CDR3 size: 15 residues. The DNA for the CDR3 is TGTGCCACCGCGCAGTCAAACCGGGACAGGGATGGCTACACCTTC. Residues: CATAQSNRDRDGYTF.

This chain joins TRBV5-1 and TRBJ2-5; 7 bases map to TRBD2. Losses at the gene ends were 2 bases for V and 7 bases for J; bases not matched to a gene: 17. The CDR3 is 17 residues long. Germline values: CDR1 SGHRS, CDR2 YFSETQ. Here the CDR3 DNA reads TGCGCCAGCAGCTTTATTCATTGGCGGGAGCGGGTCGGGACCCAGTACTTC. It translates to CASSFIHWRERVGTQYF.

The rearrangement joins TRBV3-1 (or the pseudogene TRBV3-2) to TRBJ1-6; D uncertain. This CDR3 spans 16 amino acids. Germline V gene sequence: CDR1 LGHDT, CDR2 YNNKEL (reference sequence). Trimming cost V 0 bases and J 6 bases, with 12 bases left between them. CDR3 amino acids: CASSQDGRAGNSPLHF. DNA for the CDR3: TGTGCCAGCAGCCAAGATGGACGGGCGGGTAATTCACCCCTCCACTTT.

The V call is TRBV2, the J call TRBJ2-3, with D perhaps matching TRBD2 (7 bases). The CDR3 runs 16 residues. V lost 0 bases, J lost 2 bases, and 12 bases lay in between. Germline assignment: CDR1 SNHLY and CDR2 FYNNEI. DNA for the CDR3: TGTGCCAGCAGTGAAGCAGGGGGGGTCTACACAGATACGCAGTATTTT. It is translated as CASSEAGGVYTDTQYF. Looking up the rest from reference TRBV2 and TRBJ2-3 gives the full variable domain: EPEVTQTPSHQVTQMGQEVILRCVPISNHLYFYWYRQILGQKVEFLVSFYNNEISEKSEIFDDQFSVERPDGSNFTLKIRSTKLEDSAMYFCASSEAGGVYTDTQYFGPGTRLTVL.